This TCR beta chain derives from a study of blood T cell repertoires in COVID-19. Study-wide context: The United States, Italy and Spain supplied acute and convalescent COVID-19 samples. The analysed material was cDNA or gDNA that came from T cells, B-cell-depleted T cells, or PBMCs.

CDR1 MGHRA and CDR2 YSYEKL come from the germline V gene. The V end lost 2 bases, the J end lost 3 bases, and 10 bases lay between the germline ends. The CDR3 is 15 amino acids. Original data processing: Quantification of nucleated cells was approximated via reference gene primer amplification. Using immunoSEQ multiplex PCR, the repertoire was profiled, and TCRdb retains in-frame clones only, with some absent. That table is the source of V, J and clone size, and D and trimming were worked out from the DNA. The sample lists some 150,000 clones, around 86% occurring once. Sequenced material: peripheral blood. This chain connects TRBV4-1 to TRBJ2-2; tentatively, D is TRBD2 (5 bases). This receptor was identified in a man between 50 and 59 years old who had recovered from COVID-19. DNA of the CDR3: TGCGCCAGCAGCCAAAGAGCAGCGGACACCGGGGAGCTGTTTTTT. Translating gives CASSQRAADTGELFF.